This entry lists 7 T cell receptor beta chains sequenced from one sample in a study of early T cells in non-severe SARS-CoV-2 infection (dated by TCRdb to about 2021). Receptor amplification or capture employed 5' RACE. The data were produced on a NextSeq 500. TCRdb passed the public sequencing reads through fastp at Q25 and MiXCR, retaining productive beta sequences. All rows with the same CDR3 protein become a single entry with the most common DNA and genes. Within this sample are roughly 64,000 distinct CDR3 sequences, with roughly 9% of them counted one time only. The top ten constitute roughly an eighth of the sample. The sample consisted of whole blood, taken at baseline. The receptors shown here come from an adult who was a healthcare worker with PCR-confirmed SARS-CoV-2 infection or an uninfected control (not recorded which).

V gene TRBV12-5 combines with J gene TRBJ2-7; D gene uncertain. The CDR3 covers 15 residues. Germline V gene sequence: CDR1 LGHNT, CDR2 FRNRAP. V lost 1 base and J lost 6, with 16 bases in between. In DNA form, the CDR3 reads TGTGCTAGTGGTTTGGGTGGTTCACGTAGATTCGAGCAGTACTTC. Translation gives CASGLGGSRRFEQYF.

This chain uses TRBV18 with TRBJ1-2; D is unclear. Germline assignment: CDR1 KGHSH and CDR2 LQKENI. The CDR3 loop spans 17 amino acids. Deletions cut 3 bases from V and 1 base from J, with 18 bases between. DNA of the CDR3: TGTGCCAGCTCACCTCCTTATTGGACTGCCCTTAACTATGGCTACACCTTC. Translation gives CASSPPYWTALNYGYTF. Variable domain in full (rest from reference TRBV18 and TRBJ1-2): NAGVMQNPRHLVRRRGQEARLRCSPMKGHSHVYWYRQLPEEGLKFMVYLQKENIIDESGMPKERFSAEFPKEGPSILRIQQVVRGDSAAYFCASSPPYWTALNYGYTFGSGTRLTVV.

This clonotype was seen many times. V and J are TRBV4-3 and TRBJ2-4; D remains ambiguous. Trimming stripped 4 bases from V and 6 bases from J, with 16 bases between. There are 15 residues in the CDR3. The V gene's germline CDR1 is LGHNA and CDR2 YSLEER. The CDR3 nucleotides are TGCGCCAGCAGCCCAAGTACAGCGAAGGGAAACATTCAGTACTTC. Encoded protein: CASSPSTAKGNIQYF.

The chain is built from TRBV6-1 and TRBJ1-1; a possible D gene is TRBD1 (6 bases). The germline V and J ends were trimmed by 5 bases and 4 bases, with 17 bases remaining between them. The CDR3 sequence is 15 residues long. Germline-derived CDR1 and CDR2 are MNHNS and SASEGT. CDR3 residues: CASSPPGEWGTEAFF. CDR3 in DNA: TGTGCCAGCAGTCCCCCAGGGGAATGGGGCACTGAAGCTTTCTTT.

This clonotype was detected many times. This chain connects TRBV28 to TRBJ2-5, with D maybe TRBD2 (5 bases). The V gene lost 4 bases and the J gene lost 4 bases, with 13 bases spanning the gap. The germline CDR1 and CDR2 sequences are MDHEN and SYDVKM. The CDR3 runs 14 residues. The CDR3 loop is CASSSPGSRETQYF. CDR3 sequence (DNA): TGTGCCAGCAGTTCGCCTGGGAGCCGAGAGACCCAGTACTTC.

The rearrangement joins TRBV12-3 or TRBV12-4 to TRBJ2-7, with D maybe TRBD2 (6 bases). This CDR3 has 14 residues. Between the trimmed V and J ends, which lost 6 bases and 4 bases, there was a span of 16 bases. The CDR3 DNA is TGTGCCAGCAGGCCCCGGGACGGGGGATACGAGCAGTACTTC. This gives the protein CASRPRDGGYEQYF.

A few counts support this clonotype. CDR3 sequence reads: CASSSRTEETQYF. CDR3 nucleotide sequence: TGTGCCAGCAGCTCTCGGACAGAAGAGACCCAGTACTTC. This chain uses TRBV7-6 with TRBJ2-5, with TRBD1 as a possible D gene (6 bases). The V gene lost 4 bases and the J gene lost 3 bases, with 9 bases spanning the gap. The germline V gene has CDR1 SGHVS and CDR2 FNYEAQ. The CDR3 spans 13 residues.